The 6 T cell receptor beta chains below were found in one sample sequenced in a study of blood T cell repertoires in COVID-19. The method was immunoSEQ multiplex PCR; TCRdb's version includes in-frame clones alone and lacks a portion of them. The repertoire consists of 150,000 to 200,000 clones, with 84% occurring once and the leading ten covering 13% to 15%. What was sequenced was PBMCs or T cells enriched from blood (not recorded which). Source of these receptors: a man in his forties or fifties who had recovered from COVID-19.

The chain carries TRBV30 and TRBJ1-3; D remains unclear. CDR1 and CDR2 from the germline V gene are GTSNPN and SVGIG (reference sequence). This CDR3 has 15 amino acids. V lost 3 bases and J 0 bases, leaving 12 bases between the germline ends. DNA of the CDR3: TGTGCCTGGAGCACTATGGGGAGCTCTGGAAACACCATATATTTT. Amino acid sequence: CAWSTMGSSGNTIYF.

This rearrangement joins TRBV6-4 to TRBJ2-7; TRBD2 agrees at 8 bases. Trimming cost V 0 bases and J 2 bases; bases outside gene matches: 12. The CDR3 sequence is 18 residues long. CDR1 is MRHNA and CDR2 is SNTAGT in the germline V gene. This CDR3 reads CASSDSSRFERGTYEQYF. The DNA for the CDR3 is TGTGCCAGCAGTGACTCGAGTCGGTTTGAGCGGGGGACCTACGAGCAGTACTTC.

This clone was detected only once. A read error may account for a junction end that differs from germline. J is TRBJ2-5 and V is TRBV7-7; TRBD2 aligns across 12 bases. The CDR3 is 16 amino acids. In germline, CDR1 is SSHAT, CDR2 FNYEAQ (reference sequence). CDR3 in DNA: TGTGCTAGCAGCTTATCACTAGCGGGGGGCGAAGAGACCCAGTACTTC. It codes for CASSLSLAGGEETQYF.

The chain recombines TRBV7-2 with TRBJ1-5, with TRBD1 as a possible D gene (5 bases). This CDR3 comprises 13 residues. V was shortened by 5 bases and J by 4 bases, with 9 bases between the two germline ends. Germline loops: CDR1 SGHTA, CDR2 FQGNSA. The CDR3 here is CASSTRQNQPQHF. Written as DNA, the CDR3 is TGTGCCAGCAGCACCAGACAGAATCAGCCCCAGCATTTT.

J is TRBJ1-4 and V is TRBV19; a weak D match, TRBD1 (6 bases). Looked up from germline, CDR1 is LNHDA and CDR2 is SQIVND (reference sequence). This CDR3 is 13 amino acids long. The V gene lost 1 base and the J gene lost 8 bases, with 8 bases spanning the gap. CDR3 nucleotide sequence: TGTGCCAGTAGTATAGGGACAGCGGAAAAACTGTTTTTT. Translating gives CASSIGTAEKLFF.

This chain joins TRBV3-1 (or the pseudogene TRBV3-2) and TRBJ2-2, with D unresolved. Looked up from germline, CDR1 is LGHDT and CDR2 is YNNKEL (reference sequence). Trimming stripped 2 bases from V and 13 bases from J, with 14 bases between. This CDR3 region has 13 residues. Here the CDR3 reads CASSQISPPRLFF. The CDR3 coding sequence is TGTGCCAGCAGCCAAATCAGTCCTCCCCGGCTGTTTTTT.